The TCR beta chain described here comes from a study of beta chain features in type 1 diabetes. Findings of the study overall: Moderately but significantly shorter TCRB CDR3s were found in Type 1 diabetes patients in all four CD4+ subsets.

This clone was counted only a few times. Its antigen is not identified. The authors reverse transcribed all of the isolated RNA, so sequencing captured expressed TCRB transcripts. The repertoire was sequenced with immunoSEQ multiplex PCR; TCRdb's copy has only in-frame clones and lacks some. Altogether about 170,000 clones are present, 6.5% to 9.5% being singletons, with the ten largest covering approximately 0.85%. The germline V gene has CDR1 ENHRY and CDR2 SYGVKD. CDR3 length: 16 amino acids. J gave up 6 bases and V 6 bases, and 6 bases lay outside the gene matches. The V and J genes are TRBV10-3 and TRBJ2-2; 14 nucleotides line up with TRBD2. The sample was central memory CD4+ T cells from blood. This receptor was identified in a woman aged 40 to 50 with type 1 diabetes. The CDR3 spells CAIRSGTSGSAGELFF. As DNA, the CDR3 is TGTGCCATCAGATCCGGGACTAGCGGGAGTGCCGGGGAGCTGTTTTTT.